These T cell receptor beta chains were read from a single sample in a study of early T cells in non-severe SARS-CoV-2 infection. Each CDR3 protein is one row after TCRdb ran MiXCR on the 5' RACE reads. The sample includes about 130,000 distinct CDR3 sequences, 15% seen only once; the top ten take 21%. Sequencing was done on a sample of whole blood. The receptors were sampled from an adult who was a healthcare worker with PCR-confirmed SARS-CoV-2 infection or an uninfected control (not recorded which). Each CDR3 is given with its conserved first and last residue.

j_call	cdr3_length	v_call	cdr3_aa
TRBJ2-1	15	TRBV19	CASSIQGNLYNEQFF
TRBJ2-1	13	TRBV10-2	CASRGGHYNEQFF
TRBJ2-1	15	TRBV5-4	CASSLWGGPYNEQFF
TRBJ2-5	13	TRBV23-1	CASSQLDKWTQYF
TRBJ2-3	15	TRBV12-3/TRBV12-4	CASSPTSASTDTQYF
TRBJ1-1	14	TRBV2	CASSDYGGNTEAFF
TRBJ2-2	15	TRBV2	CASSGGRARTGKLFF
TRBJ2-1	14	TRBV13	CASSPKNSYNEQFF
TRBJ1-4	15	TRBV5-6	CASSQLDRGDEKLFF
TRBJ2-5	12	TRBV3-1	CASSQSRETQYF
TRBJ1-1	14	TRBV12-3/TRBV12-4	CASSLSPGGTEAFF
TRBJ2-1	14	TRBV10-2	CASSRGANYNEQFF
TRBJ2-3	16	TRBV5-1	CASSLGQGSPTDTQYF
TRBJ2-7	13	TRBV3-1	CASSQGAPYEQYF
TRBJ2-3	16	TRBV7-6	CASSLGRGKSTDTQYF
TRBJ2-1	16	TRBV3-1	CASSPSPGGGYNEQFF
TRBJ1-2	13	TRBV10-2	CASSESKGDGYTF
TRBJ2-3	19	TRBV9	CASSVDGLAGGLGSVTQYF
TRBJ1-6	13	TRBV27	CASSFPGGSPLHF
TRBJ2-2	17	TRBV7-9	CASSSQGQVGNTGELFF
TRBJ2-7	12	TRBV7-9	CASSREVGEQYF
TRBJ2-2	14	TRBV19	CASTQTAYTGELFF
TRBJ1-1	14	TRBV3-1	CASSQYTGNTEAFF